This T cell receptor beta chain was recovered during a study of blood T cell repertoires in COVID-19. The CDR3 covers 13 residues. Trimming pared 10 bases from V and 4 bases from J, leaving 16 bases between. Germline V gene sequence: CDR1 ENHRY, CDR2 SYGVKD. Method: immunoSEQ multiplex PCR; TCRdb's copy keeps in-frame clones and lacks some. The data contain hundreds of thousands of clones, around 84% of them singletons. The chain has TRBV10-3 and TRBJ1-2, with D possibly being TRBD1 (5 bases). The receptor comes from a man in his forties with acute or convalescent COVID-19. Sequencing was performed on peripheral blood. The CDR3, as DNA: TGTGCCACCTGGAGGGGTGGAGGCTATGGCTACACCTTC. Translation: CATWRGGGYGYTF.